This T cell receptor beta chain emerged from a study of T cells after yellow fever vaccination. Study as a whole: SMART-Seq v4 Ultra Low Input served to prepare low-cell-number fractions.

The CDR3 length is 13 residues. Germline CDR1 reads SGHKS; CDR2 reads YYEKEE (reference sequence). Concerning this clonotype itself: Antigen unknown. One junction end disagrees with the germline gene, perhaps due to a read error.

Via MiXCR, TCRdb re-called the 5' RACE reads, giving one row per CDR3 protein. The table includes 100,000 to 150,000 distinct CDR3 sequences, 7.4% detected once. Study-wide results and limits: At 95% to 98% for CD4 and 88% for CD8, most primary-vaccination clones showed up again after the booster. The appearance of a small share of clonotypes in both CD4 and CD8 compartments was observed. Abundant bulk-derived clonotypes could contaminate FACS-sorted repertoires.

The TCR sequence derives from a man aged 18 to 35 who received the YFV17D yellow fever vaccine. Sequenced material: CD4+ T cells sorted from PBMCs, taken less than 11 days after the first yellow fever vaccination. The J gene is TRBJ1-4, the V gene TRBV5-5; D gene ambiguous. DNA of the CDR3: TGTGCCAGCAGCCCCGAGGTTAATGAAACACTGTTTTTT. Translated: CASSPEVNETLFF.